The 17 T cell receptor beta chains reported below all come from one sample, sequenced in a study of control samples from healthy donors and cancer patients. Clones were read by immunoSEQ multiplex PCR, and TCRdb kept only the in-frame ones, dropping some. This sample carries 90,000 to 100,000 clones, approximately 84% of them seen once, and the ten largest clones take 38%. What was sequenced was PBMCs. Every receptor here comes from a man aged 70 or older with lung cancer.

V is TRBV6-5 and J is TRBJ1-1; 11 bases are shared with TRBD1. V was clipped by 2 bases and J by 10 bases; unmatched bases: 3. The CDR3 has 13 residues. The V gene's germline CDR1 is MNHEY and CDR2 SVGAGI. The CDR3 loop is CASSYAGQGAAFF. CDR3 DNA sequence: TGTGCCAGCAGTTACGCCGGACAGGGGGCAGCTTTCTTT.

V is TRBV4-2 and J is TRBJ2-3; 7 bases are shared with TRBD2. The CDR3 consists of 16 residues. V lost 2 bases and J lost 2; bases outside the gene matches: 7. Germline CDR1 and CDR2: LGHNA and YNFKEQ. CDR3 protein: CASSQLLAGDTDTQYF. CDR3 nucleotides: TGTGCCAGCAGCCAACTATTGGCGGGGGACACAGATACGCAGTATTTT.

The chain employs TRBV6-5 and TRBJ1-2, with a weak D call TRBD1 (6 bases). CDR1 is MNHEY, CDR2 SVGAGI, per germline. The CDR3 runs to 15 residues. The germline V and J ends were trimmed by 10 bases and 4 bases, with 22 bases remaining between them. The CDR3 loop is CAISSPPIGGYGYTF. The CDR3 bases are TGTGCCATCTCAAGCCCCCCTATAGGGGGCTATGGCTACACCTTC.

The chain recombines TRBV12-3 or TRBV12-4 with TRBJ1-1; D is ambiguous. This CDR3 is 11 amino acids long. Trimming pared 5 bases from V and 11 bases from J, leaving 12 bases between. This CDR3 reads CASSRVKMAFF. The DNA of the CDR3 is TGTGCCAGCAGTCGGGTTAAAATGGCTTTCTTT.

The chain joins TRBV18 to TRBJ1-1, with 7 bases identical to TRBD1. V lost 3 bases and J lost 8; bases outside the gene matches: 12. Looked up from germline, CDR1 is KGHSH and CDR2 is LQKENI. This CDR3 is 15 amino acids long. This CDR3 reads CASSPGDRETTEAFF. As DNA, the CDR3 is TGTGCCAGCTCACCCGGGGACAGAGAGACTACGGAAGCTTTCTTT.

V usage is TRBV19 and J usage is TRBJ2-5; D is possibly TRBD2 (6 bases). The V gene's germline CDR1 is LNHDA and CDR2 SQIVND (reference sequence). The CDR3 loop spans 15 amino acids. The V end lost 1 base, the J end lost 1 base, and 10 bases lay between the germline ends. CDR3 loop: CASSIAGVTQETQYF. The DNA of the CDR3 is TGTGCCAGTAGTATAGCGGGGGTTACCCAAGAGACCCAGTACTTC.

This clone was picked up a small number of times. V gene TRBV7-2 combines with J gene TRBJ2-3, with 9 bases lining up with TRBD1. Germline lookup yields CDR1 SGHTA and CDR2 FQGNSA. Unmatched junction bases numbered 8, after V lost 6 bases and J lost 4 bases. This CDR3 comprises 15 residues. The CDR3 is CASSRSGTGPDTQYF. The CDR3 DNA sequence: TGTGCCAGCAGTAGATCCGGGACAGGGCCAGATACGCAGTATTTT.

The chain employs TRBV15 and TRBJ1-4, with D perhaps TRBD1 (5 bases). From germline, CDR1 is LNHNV and CDR2 YYDKDF (reference sequence). Trimming took 3 bases from V and 6 from J, leaving 20 bases between them. CDR3 length: 17 residues. This CDR3 reads CATSRGPTTVGDEKLFF. As DNA, the CDR3 is TGTGCCACCAGCAGGGGCCCCACGACAGTCGGGGATGAAAAACTGTTTTTT.

This rearrangement joins TRBV7-3 to TRBJ2-2, with D possibly TRBD2 on 6 matching bases. This CDR3 has 18 residues. CDR1 is SGHTA and CDR2 is FQGTGA in the germline V gene. Trimming left V 2 bases short and J 6 bases short, with 22 bases between. The CDR3 coding sequence is TGTGCCAGCAGCTTATCCCCATTGGTTGGAGGGAAGGCCGGGGAGCTGTTTTTT. This sequence encodes CASSLSPLVGGKAGELFF.

V gene TRBV5-6 combines with J gene TRBJ1-3; D is perhaps TRBD1 (5 bases). Trimming removed 3 bases from V and 0 bases from J, with 10 bases in between. The CDR3 consists of 15 residues. CDR1 and CDR2 (germline): SGHDT, YYEEEE. CDR3 bases: TGTGCCAGCAGCTGGGGACCGGACTCTGGAAACACCATATATTTT. This gives the protein CASSWGPDSGNTIYF. The full variable domain, in which reference TRBV5-6 and TRBJ1-3 provide the parts outside the CDR3, is DAGVTQSPTHLIKTRGQQVTLRCSPKSGHDTVSWYQQALGQGPQFIFQYYEEEERQRGNFPDRFSGHQFPNYSSELNVNALLLGDSALYLCASSWGPDSGNTIYFGEGSWLTVV.

The rearrangement uses TRBV9 and TRBJ2-2; the D is unclear. The CDR3 length is 17 residues. Germline V gives CDR1 SGDLS, CDR2 YYNGEE. V was shortened by 3 bases and J by 1 base, with 16 bases between the two germline ends. This chain's CDR3 is CASSGLSGRLNTGELFF. The CDR3 DNA sequence: TGTGCCAGCAGCGGCCTGAGTGGGCGGCTGAACACCGGGGAGCTGTTTTTT.

This clone was detected once. The rearrangement links TRBV19 to TRBJ2-3; TRBD2 agrees at 11 bases. Trimming removed 3 bases from V and 2 bases from J; junction bases left unmatched: 4. Germline V gives CDR1 LNHDA, CDR2 SQIVND (reference sequence). This CDR3 region has 16 residues. The CDR3 nucleotides read TGTGCCAGTAGTATTCGACTAGCGGGGAACACAGATACGCAGTATTTT. Its translation is CASSIRLAGNTDTQYF. Combining the CDR3 with reference TRBV19 and TRBJ2-3 gives the whole variable domain DGGITQSPKYLFRKEGQNVTLSCEQNLNHDAMYWYRQDPGQGLRLIYYSQIVNDFQKGDIAEGYSVSREKKESFPLTVTSAQKNPTAFYLCASSIRLAGNTDTQYFGPGTRLTVL.

The chain carries TRBV2 and TRBJ2-2; D remains unclear. In germline, CDR1 is SNHLY, CDR2 FYNNEI. The CDR3 spans 15 residues. With 6 bases removed from V and 2 bases from J, the gap between germline ends came to 13 bases. For the CDR3, the DNA is TGTGCCAGCAGCGGCCGGTCCACCAACACCGGGGAGCTGTTTTTT. This sequence encodes CASSGRSTNTGELFF.

CDR3 protein: CASSIVQGEDYGYTF. The DNA for the CDR3 is TGTGCCAGTAGTATAGTCCAGGGCGAGGACTATGGCTACACCTTC. The chain joins TRBV19 to TRBJ1-2, with D possibly matching TRBD1 (5 bases). CDR1 and CDR2 from the germline V gene are LNHDA and SQIVND (reference sequence). V dropped 1 base and J dropped 3 bases, with 12 bases sitting between them. The CDR3 contains 15 residues.

The J gene is TRBJ2-1, the V gene TRBV10-3; a weak D match, TRBD1 (7 bases). CDR3 length: 14 amino acids. V was trimmed by 10 bases and J by 8 bases, leaving 21 bases between them. The germline V gene encodes CDR1 ENHRY and CDR2 SYGVKD. CDR3 in amino acids: CATEARGARDEQFF. In DNA, the CDR3 is TGTGCCACCGAAGCCAGGGGGGCGCGAGATGAGCAGTTCTTC.

The chain uses TRBV27 and TRBJ2-1, with 8 bases that match TRBD2. The CDR3 is 14 residues long. With 6 bases clipped from V and 3 bases from J, the junction kept 4 bases outside the gene matches. The germline CDR1 and CDR2 sequences are MNHEY and SMNVEV (reference sequence). CDR3 DNA: TGTGCCAGCAGCGACGGGGGGGACTACAATGAGCAGTTCTTC. Amino acid sequence: CASSDGGDYNEQFF.

In its sample, this clone was seen a few times. The chain couples TRBV2 to TRBJ1-2; D ambiguous. The CDR3 contains 8 residues. The germline V gene has CDR1 SNHLY and CDR2 FYNNEI. Trimming stripped 6 bases from V and 10 bases from J, with 3 bases between. CDR3 sequence reads: CASRDYTF. DNA of the CDR3: TGTGCCAGCAGGGACTACACCTTC.